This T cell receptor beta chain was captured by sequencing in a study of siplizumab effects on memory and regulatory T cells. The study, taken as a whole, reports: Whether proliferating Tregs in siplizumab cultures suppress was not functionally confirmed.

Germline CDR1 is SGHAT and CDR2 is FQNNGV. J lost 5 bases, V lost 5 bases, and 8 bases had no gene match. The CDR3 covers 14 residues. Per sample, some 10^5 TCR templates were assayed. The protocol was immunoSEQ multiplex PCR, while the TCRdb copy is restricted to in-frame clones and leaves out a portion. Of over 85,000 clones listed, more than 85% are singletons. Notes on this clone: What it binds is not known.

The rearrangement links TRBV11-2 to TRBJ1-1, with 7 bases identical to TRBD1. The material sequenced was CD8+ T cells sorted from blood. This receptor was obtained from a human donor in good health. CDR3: CASSQTRGWTEAFF. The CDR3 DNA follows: TGTGCCAGCAGCCAAACCAGGGGGTGGACTGAAGCTTTCTTT.